The present T cell receptor beta chain was sequenced within a study of T cell repertoires in cytomegalovirus infection (dated by TCRdb to between 2017 and 2020). Notes on the research overall: Donor HLA type was relevant to the analysis, because carriage of CMV infection together with the matching HLA type was indicated by public TCR beta signatures. What the work shows at the level of the full study, not this receptor alone: The ex vivo response was dominated by HLA-C-restricted CMV-specific TCR beta clonotypes, which also provided the single most frequent clonotype in two of eight donors. In both this cohort and an independent roughly 330-donor cohort, the cumulative frequency of public TCR beta family members distinguished carriers of CMV infection plus the relevant HLA type.

The sequencing machine was an Illumina HiSeq 1500. The public sequencing data were trimmed at Q25 with fastp and processed into clonotypes with MiXCR by TCRdb, which kept only in-frame beta chains. Every distinct CDR3 protein forms one entry, paired with its most common genes and DNA. The sample table lists 150,000 to 190,000 distinct CDR3 sequences, about 25% of them with a count of one. Roughly 11% of the sample is held by the ten biggest clonotypes. Regarding this clonotype: There is no known antigen for this receptor. No base qualities exist here, and no much larger clone lies one base off it.

The origin of this receptor is a human donor in good health (CMV status not recorded). Some clones in this sample may be carry-over from other donors' samples. Material for sequencing was PBMCs.

The DNA reads TGCAGTGCTAGAGACCCGACAGGGAACTATGGCTACACCTTC. Translated, this is CSARDPTGNYGYTF. The chain couples TRBV20-1 to TRBJ1-2; TRBD1 aligns with 7 central bases. After removal of 0 bases from V and 2 bases from J, the junction retains 3 bases not matched to a gene. The CDR1 and CDR2 encoded by the germline V gene (reference sequence) are DFQATT and SNEGSKA. Measured from the cysteine to the phenylalanine, the CDR3 is 14 residues long. Only the CDR3 region is kept as DNA, spanning 42 bases read in frame from base 1.